This is a list of T cell receptor beta chains from one sample in a study of a mutant IDH1 vaccine in newly diagnosed glioma. The protocol was immunoSEQ multiplex PCR, while the TCRdb copy is restricted to in-frame clones and leaves out a portion. The sample has about 110,000 clones; around 90% are singletons. Their antigens remain unidentified. Material: PBMCs, obtained from a glioma patient whose treatment included an IDH1 peptide vaccine. These TCRs come from a woman aged 50 to 60 with glioma. Each CDR3 is given with its conserved first and last residue. D genes are given only for firm matches. Expanded clones are given a class, and other clones once, few, many or no size at all.

d_gene	abundance	v_gene	j_gene	CDR3nt	CDR3aa
.	.	TRBV28	TRBJ1-3	TGTGCCAGCTCTCACAACTCTGGAAACACCATATATTTT	CASSHNSGNTIYF
.	.	TRBV29-1	TRBJ2-6	TGCAGCGTTGGGGGACCGGGGCGGGGGGCCAACGTCCTGACTTTC	CSVGGPGRGANVLTF
.	.	TRBV9	TRBJ1-5	TGTGCCAGCAGCGTAGAATCGGACAGCGCCTGGCCCCAGCATTTT	CASSVESDSAWPQHF
.	once	TRBV28	TRBJ1-1	TGTGCCAGCAGTTTAGGGCTGGGAAACACTGAAGCTTTCTTT	CASSLGLGNTEAFF
TRBD2	.	TRBV14	TRBJ2-7	TGTGCCAGCAGCCAACTCGGACTAGCGGGGGGCAACGAGCAGTACTTC	CASSQLGLAGGNEQYF
.	.	TRBV5-6	TRBJ2-5	TGTGCCAGCAGCTTAGGACAGCAAGAGACCCAGTACTTC	CASSLGQQETQYF
TRBD2	.	TRBV27	TRBJ2-1	TGTGCCAGCAACAAACTAGCGGGACCCCCAAATGAGCAGTTCTTC	CASNKLAGPPNEQFF
.	.	TRBV5-5	TRBJ2-5	TGTGCCAGCAGCTTTCCGTACCAAGAGACCCAGTACTTC	CASSFPYQETQYF
TRBD1	.	TRBV10-3	TRBJ2-1	TGTGCCATCACCCGGGCAGGGACAGGGGTTCACAATGAGCAGTTCTTC	CAITRAGTGVHNEQFF
TRBD1	.	TRBV6-6	TRBJ1-5	TGTGCCAGCAGTGGGACAGGGGGCTGGCATCAGCCCCAGCATTTT	CASSGTGGWHQPQHF
TRBD2	.	TRBV6-5	TRBJ2-7	TGTGCCAGCAGCAGGACTAGCCCGAGTTACGAGCAGTACTTC	CASSRTSPSYEQYF
.	.	TRBV28	TRBJ2-5	TGTGCCAGCAGTTCCCGAAGAACTCTTCGGGAGACCCAGTACTTC	CASSSRRTLRETQYF
.	.	TRBV2	TRBJ2-7	TGTGCCAGCAGTGAAGCAGGGTACGAGCAGTACTTC	CASSEAGYEQYF
.	.	TRBV28	TRBJ2-2	TGTGCGGGCGGAGGGGCGCCCGGGGAGCTGTTTTTT	CAGGGAPGELFF
.	.	TRBV2	TRBJ2-5	TGTGCCAGCAGGTCGGGGCAGGGGTGGGCGGAGACCCAGTACTTC	CASRSGQGWAETQYF
TRBD1	.	TRBV2	TRBJ1-4	TGTGCCATACGGACAGGGAATGAAAAACTGTTTTTT	CAIRTGNEKLFF
.	once	TRBV10-3	TRBJ2-7	TGTGCCATCAGTGAGTCCGTGACTGCAACTGGGGAGCAGTACTTC	CAISESVTATGEQYF
.	.	TRBV19	TRBJ2-7	TGTGCCAGTAGGGGTTTTTTCGGGAGTTCCTACGAGCAGTACTTC	CASRGFFGSSYEQYF
TRBD1	once	TRBV28	TRBJ1-5	TGTGCCAGCAGCTGGACAGGGGGAGTCAATCAGCCCCAGCATTTT	CASSWTGGVNQPQHF
.	.	TRBV21-1	TRBJ2-2	TGTGCCAGCAGCAAAGGCGAAAGGACCGGGGAGCTGTTTTTT	CASSKGERTGELFF
.	.	TRBV7-9	TRBJ2-1	TGTGCCAGCAGCTTAGAAGACATTGGGCAGTTCTTC	CASSLEDIGQFF
.	.	TRBV7-3	TRBJ2-6	TGTGCCAGCAGCTTAACGTCCGGGGCAGGGGCCAACGTCCTGACTTTC	CASSLTSGAGANVLTF
.	.	TRBV5-5	TRBJ2-7	TGTGCCAGCAGCTTGGACTGGAGCTCCTACGAGCAGTACTTC	CASSLDWSSYEQYF
.	.	TRBV5-1	TRBJ2-7	TGCGCCAGCAGCTTGGAACCCCGGGACGAGCAGTACTTC	CASSLEPRDEQYF
.	.	TRBV6-5	TRBJ2-7	TGTGCCAGCAGTTACCCCGGACAGCCCACCTACGAGCAGTACTTC	CASSYPGQPTYEQYF
.	few	TRBV5-1	TRBJ2-5	TGCGCCAGCCGCTCCCGTTTGGGGCAAGAGACCCAGTACTTC	CASRSRLGQETQYF
TRBD2	.	TRBV10-3	TRBJ2-7	TGTGCCATCAGTGGGACTAGCGGGATCTCCTACGAGCAGTACTTC	CAISGTSGISYEQYF
.	.	TRBV11-2	TRBJ2-5	TGTGCCAGCAGCCGGATAGCGATGTACCAAGAGACCCAGTACTTC	CASSRIAMYQETQYF
.	.	TRBV28	TRBJ2-7	TGTGCCAGCAGTTTTTCCACACTTGGGCAGTACTTC	CASSFSTLGQYF
.	.	TRBV6-1	TRBJ1-3	TGTGCCAGCAGTGAAGCAGGGCACTCTGGAAACACCATATATTTT	CASSEAGHSGNTIYF
.	.	TRBV5-1	TRBJ2-7	TGCGCCAGCAGCTTCGGGTCCCCCTACGAGCAGTACTTC	CASSFGSPYEQYF
.	.	TRBV5-3	TRBJ2-5	TGTGCCAGAAGCTTGGGGGGGGCAAACCCTCAAGAGACCCAGTACTTC	CARSLGGANPQETQYF
.	.	TRBV6-4	TRBJ1-1	TGTGCCAGCAGTTATCAGGGGAACACTGAAGCTTTCTTT	CASSYQGNTEAFF
.	.	TRBV7-6	TRBJ1-4	TGTGCCAGCAGCTTGCAGTCAGGGACTAATGAAAAACTGTTTTTT	CASSLQSGTNEKLFF
TRBD1	.	TRBV27	TRBJ1-2	TGTGCCAGCAGTCCCCACGACAGGGGGAGATTCTATGGCTACACCTTC	CASSPHDRGRFYGYTF